This entry lists 14 T cell receptor beta chains sequenced from one sample in a study of identical twins. TCRdb used MiXCR to reprocess the 5' RACE reads, holding one entry per CDR3 protein. The table lists about 920,000 distinct CDR3 sequences, roughly an eighth of them singletons, with around 1.6% in the top ten. The same specimen was also included in a second study, on yellow fever vaccine responses in identical twins.

Sequencing input: PBMCs. The source of these receptors is a young woman in good health.

The chain employs TRBV10-2 and TRBJ2-6; D is undetermined. The ends were cut back, 0 bases at V and 0 bases at J, with 3 bases in the middle. CDR3 length: 15 residues. The germline CDR1 and CDR2 sequences are WSHSY and SAAADI. The CDR3 protein is CASSESRSGANVLTF. Written as DNA, the CDR3 is TGCGCCAGCAGTGAGTCTCGCTCTGGGGCCAACGTCCTGACTTTC.

This clonotype has more than one count but fewer than ten. This chain uses TRBV2 with TRBJ1-2; a possible D gene is TRBD1 (5 bases). This CDR3 is 12 amino acids long. V gave up 9 bases and J gave up 4 bases, with 12 bases separating them. The germline V gene has CDR1 SNHLY and CDR2 FYNNEI. The CDR3 DNA follows: TGTGCCAGAAGCAGGGTGGGCTATGGCTACACCTTC. Translated, it gives CARSRVGYGYTF.

This clonotype has more than one count but fewer than ten. The rearrangement links TRBV7-9 to TRBJ2-3; TRBD2 might be the D (6 bases). The CDR3 totals 16 residues. Trimming removed 5 bases from V and 2 bases from J, with 17 bases in between. The germline V gene has CDR1 SEHNR and CDR2 FQNEAQ (reference sequence). The CDR3 loop reads CASSPPGLRDTDTQYF. The CDR3 DNA reads TGTGCCAGCAGCCCCCCAGGGTTGCGGGACACAGATACGCAGTATTTT.

The V gene is TRBV6-1, the J gene TRBJ2-1; 10 nucleotides align to TRBD2. Per the germline V gene, CDR1 is MNHNS and CDR2 is SASEGT. The V and J ends lost 6 bases and 4 bases, in that order; junction bases with no gene match: 9. The CDR3 consists of 16 residues. The DNA for the CDR3 is TGTGCCAGCAGGGATACTAGCGGGGACCTTTACAATGAGCAGTTCTTC. This gives the protein CASRDTSGDLYNEQFF.

This clonotype came up a few times. The rearrangement joins TRBV20-1 to TRBJ2-1, with TRBD1 matching over 10 bases. CDR1 and CDR2 (germline): DFQATT, SNEGSKA (reference sequence). With V trimmed by 1 base and J by 0 bases, 0 bases remained unmatched. The CDR3 runs to 15 residues. This CDR3 is CSARGTGGSYNEQFF. CDR3 DNA sequence: TGCAGTGCTAGAGGGACAGGGGGCTCCTACAATGAGCAGTTCTTC.

This clonotype was found a few times. The chain combines TRBV5-1 with TRBJ1-4; D is uncertain. V was cut by 0 bases and J by 0 bases, with 12 bases left in between. Germline lookup yields CDR1 SGHRS and CDR2 YFSETQ. The CDR3 sequence is 17 residues long. The CDR3, as DNA: TGCGCCAGCAGCTTGGGTCTCACCGGCGCAACTAATGAAAAACTGTTTTTT. Translating it yields CASSLGLTGATNEKLFF.

The V call is TRBV4-1, the J call TRBJ2-3, with D possibly called TRBD1 or TRBD2 (6 bases each). CDR1 and CDR2 (germline): MGHRA, YSYEKL. V was trimmed by 11 bases and J by 0 bases, leaving 12 bases between them. The CDR3 spans 13 residues. The CDR3 DNA sequence: TGCGCCTCGGAGGGGGGAAGCACAGATACGCAGTATTTT. Its protein is CASEGGSTDTQYF.

As concerns this clonotype: A much larger clone lies a single base off, so this may be a read error. The chain is built from TRBV12-3 or TRBV12-4 and TRBJ2-1; 13 bases agree with TRBD2. The CDR3 is 17 residues long. The CDR3 DNA follows: TGTACCAGCAGTGTCCCGACTAGCGGGGGGTCCTACAATGAGCAGTTCTTC. Its protein is CTSSVPTSGGSYNEQFF.

V gene TRBV5-1 combines with J gene TRBJ2-5, with TRBD2 matching over 14 bases. This CDR3 is 18 amino acids long. Germline lookup yields CDR1 SGHRS and CDR2 YFSETQ. The V segment lost 4 bases and the J segment 2 bases; nucleotides outside the gene matches: 10. The CDR3, as DNA: TGCGCCAGCAGCATTGGGACTAGCGGGAGCTCGGGGCAAGAGACCCAGTACTTC. Translated, it gives CASSIGTSGSSGQETQYF.

This clonotype was picked up a small number of times. V and J are TRBV29-1 and TRBJ2-7, with 9 nucleotides matching TRBD2. Germline loops: CDR1 SQVTM, CDR2 ANQGSEA. The CDR3 is 14 amino acids. Germline trimming cut 4 bases from V and 1 base from J; bases unmatched to any gene: 5. The DNA for the CDR3 is TGCAGCGTTGTCGATAGCGGGAGATCCTACGAGCAGTACTTC. Its protein product is CSVVDSGRSYEQYF.

The J gene is TRBJ2-1, the V gene TRBV7-2; 7 bases are shared with TRBD2. Germline loops: CDR1 SGHTA, CDR2 FQGNSA. The CDR3 contains 16 residues. With 1 base clipped from V and 5 bases from J, the junction kept 8 bases outside the gene matches. CDR3 amino acids: CASSLVGGTNNNEQFF. The CDR3 region has the DNA TGTGCCAGCAGCTTAGTAGGCGGGACTAATAACAATGAGCAGTTCTTC.

This clonotype was seen only a few times. The chain joins TRBV7-3 to TRBJ2-5, with TRBD2 matching 13 bases. This CDR3 spans 16 amino acids. The V and J ends lost 5 bases and 5 bases, in that order; junction bases with no gene match: 8. The germline V gene encodes CDR1 SGHTA and CDR2 FQGTGA. The DNA for the CDR3 is TGTGCCAGCAGCATATCGGGACTAGCGGGATTGGAGACCCAGTACTTC. Translating it yields CASSISGLAGLETQYF.

This clonotype was picked up a small number of times. The chain has TRBV12-3 or TRBV12-4 and TRBJ2-2; D may be TRBD2 (6 bases). The CDR3 sequence is 16 residues long. V was clipped by 3 bases and J by 3 bases, with 14 bases between them. CDR3 DNA sequence: TGTGCCAGCAGTTTCGGTGTTCGGAGGGACACCGGGGAGCTGTTTTTT. It translates to CASSFGVRRDTGELFF.

This clonotype has only a few counts. The rearrangement joins TRBV9 to TRBJ1-5, with 7 bases that match TRBD1. Germline CDR1 and CDR2: SGDLS and YYNGEE. V trimming: 4 bases; J trimming: 1 base; junction bases outside the gene matches: 11. The CDR3 spans 17 residues. CDR3 sequence (DNA): TGTGCCAGCAGCTCAAAGCAGGGGGGTGGGAGCAATCAGCCCCAGCATTTT. Its translation is CASSSKQGGGSNQPQHF.